A single sample is the source of the 25 T cell receptor beta chains below, sequenced in a study of T-cell reconstitution after alpha-beta-depleted transplantation in children. Library preparation (for TCRbeta) was performed with unique molecular identifiers. MiXCR, applied by TCRdb to the PCR reads, yields one record per CDR3 protein. The sample consists of 700,000 to 950,000 distinct CDR3 sequences, roughly 15% of them appearing once. Sequences were derived from PBMCs, mostly from graft donor cells, sampled 360 days after TCRalphabeta/CD19-depleted stem cell transplant. Every receptor here comes from a male patient between 10 and 17 years old who had a stem cell transplant for acute lymphoblastic leukemia, so the T cells may come from the graft donor.

CDR3 loop: CATSDSIGQGPDTQYF. The CDR3 coding sequence is TGTGCCACCAGTGATTCCATCGGACAGGGCCCAGATACGCAGTATTTT. The rearrangement links TRBV24-1 to TRBJ2-3; 8 bases match TRBD1. The germline V gene has CDR1 KGHDR and CDR2 SFDVKD. J lost 4 bases, V lost 2 bases, and 7 bases had no gene match. This CDR3 is 16 amino acids long.

This clonotype appeared a few times. This chain connects TRBV20-1 to TRBJ2-5, with 12 bases matching TRBD2. V lost 0 bases, J lost 3 bases, and 8 bases stayed unmatched. From germline, CDR1 is DFQATT and CDR2 SNEGSKA (reference sequence). The CDR3 sequence is 17 residues long. This chain's CDR3 is CSARDRLAGGTKETQYF. CDR3 in DNA: TGCAGTGCTAGAGATAGGCTAGCGGGAGGGACGAAAGAGACCCAGTACTTC.

The chain links TRBV7-9 to TRBJ1-1; D remains ambiguous. Germline V lookup: CDR1 SEHNR, CDR2 FQNEAQ (reference sequence). Trimming stripped 4 bases from V and 5 bases from J, with 11 bases between. The CDR3 is 13 residues long. CDR3 sequence reads: CASSSWDGTEAFF. DNA for the CDR3: TGTGCCAGCAGCTCCTGGGATGGGACTGAAGCTTTCTTT.

The chain is built from TRBV6-1 and TRBJ2-2, with D perhaps matching TRBD1 (6 bases). Germline V CDR1 and CDR2: MNHNS, SASEGT. This CDR3 region has 16 residues. V gave up 4 bases and J gave up 1 base, with 13 bases separating them. The DNA of the CDR3 is TGTGCCAGCAGTGCCGATGGGGGCCGGAACACCGGGGAGCTGTTTTTT. Encoded protein: CASSADGGRNTGELFF.

This clonotype was detected only a few times. The chain links TRBV20-1 to TRBJ2-7, with a weak D call TRBD1 (6 bases). With 4 bases removed from V and 2 bases from J, the gap between germline ends came to 9 bases. Germline CDR1 and CDR2: DFQATT and SNEGSKA (reference sequence). The CDR3 is 12 amino acids. CDR3 sequence (DNA): TGCAGTGCTATGTGGACAGCCTACGAGCAGTACTTC. Residues: CSAMWTAYEQYF.

The sample holds a few counts of this clonotype. The chain uses TRBV29-1 and TRBJ2-1, with D perhaps matching TRBD1 or TRBD2 (5 bases each). There are 13 residues in the CDR3. Trimming took off 5 bases at V and 2 bases at J, with 10 bases between the two ends. Germline loops: CDR1 SQVTM, CDR2 ANQGSEA. In nucleotides, the CDR3 is TGCAGCGTTTCACTAGGGGCCTACAATGAGCAGTTCTTC. This gives the protein CSVSLGAYNEQFF.

This clonotype was seen a few times. The rearrangement uses TRBV7-8 and TRBJ2-4; 7 bases align to TRBD2. CDR1 is SGHVS and CDR2 is FQNEAQ in the germline V gene. This CDR3 contains 14 residues. Losses at the gene ends were 1 base for V and 9 bases for J; bases not matched to a gene: 6. The CDR3 DNA follows: TGTGCCAGCAGCTTAGACGCCTGGGAGGGCATTCAGTACTTC. It specifies CASSLDAWEGIQYF.

The rearrangement links TRBV15 to TRBJ2-3; D is perhaps TRBD2 (6 bases). Germline V CDR1 and CDR2: LNHNV, YYDKDF (reference sequence). The V and J ends lost 1 base and 6 bases respectively, with 20 bases between them. There are 17 residues in the CDR3. CDR3 sequence (DNA): TGTGCCACCAGCAGAGTTGTGAGGGGACTCTTGTCTGATACGCAGTATTTT. Translated, it gives CATSRVVRGLLSDTQYF.

This clonotype has only a few counts. This chain uses TRBV4-1 with TRBJ1-4; 7 nucleotides line up with TRBD1. This CDR3 is 15 amino acids long. Per the germline V gene, CDR1 is MGHRA and CDR2 is YSYEKL. Losses at the gene ends were 7 bases for V and 4 bases for J; bases not matched to a gene: 9. The DNA of the CDR3 is TGCGCCAGCACCCTTCGACAGGGTAGTAATGAAAAACTGTTTTTT. Translating it yields CASTLRQGSNEKLFF.

The chain links TRBV29-1 to TRBJ1-1; a possible D gene is TRBD1 (5 bases). The CDR3 spans 13 residues. Looked up from germline, CDR1 is SQVTM and CDR2 is ANQGSEA. V gave up 7 bases and J gave up 3 bases, with 15 bases separating them. The CDR3 reads CSAAEGGDTEAFF. CDR3 sequence (DNA): TGCAGCGCCGCGGAGGGAGGGGACACTGAAGCTTTCTTT.

The chain employs TRBV12-3 or TRBV12-4 and TRBJ2-1; 7 positions agree with TRBD1. V lost 2 bases, J lost 7 bases, and 8 bases stayed unmatched. The CDR3 is 15 amino acids. The CDR3 DNA sequence: TGTGCCAGCAGTTTACGGCAGGGGGATGGAAATGAGCAGTTCTTC. This codes for CASSLRQGDGNEQFF.

The sample holds a few counts of this clonotype. This rearrangement joins TRBV2 to TRBJ2-1; D uncertain. CDR1 is SNHLY, CDR2 FYNNEI, per germline. The CDR3 consists of 14 residues. Trimming left V 4 bases short and J 8 bases short, with 15 bases between. DNA for the CDR3: TGTGCCAGCAGTGTAGTTGGCGTTGAACATGAGCAGTTCTTC. Translating it yields CASSVVGVEHEQFF. The entire variable domain, with the rest obtained from reference TRBV2 and TRBJ2-1, is as follows: EPEVTQTPSHQVTQMGQEVILRCVPISNHLYFYWYRQILGQKVEFLVSFYNNEISEKSEIFDDQFSVERPDGSNFTLKIRSTKLEDSAMYFCASSVVGVEHEQFFGPGTRLTVL.

The chain has TRBV4-1 and TRBJ2-2, with 7 bases lining up with TRBD2. From germline, CDR1 is MGHRA and CDR2 YSYEKL. CDR3 length equals 17 residues. V trimming: 2 bases; J trimming: 4 bases; junction bases outside the gene matches: 10. CDR3 nucleotide sequence: TGCGCCAGCAGCCAATGGGGAGGGACCCCAGCCACCGGGGAGCTGTTTTTT. This gives the protein CASSQWGGTPATGELFF.

The chain links TRBV7-7 to TRBJ2-1; TRBD2 aligns across 7 bases. Germline CDR1 SSHAT, CDR2 FNYEAQ (reference sequence). V shed 2 bases, J shed 1 base, and the junction held 2 bases outside the gene matches. The CDR3 consists of 15 residues. The CDR3 coding sequence is TGTGCCAGCAGCTTAACGCGGGAGTCCTACAATGAGCAGTTCTTC. Protein sequence: CASSLTRESYNEQFF.

V usage is TRBV18 and J usage is TRBJ1-2; D is unclear. Trimming stripped 1 base from V and 8 bases from J, with 17 bases between. The CDR3 runs 15 residues. Germline V lookup: CDR1 KGHSH, CDR2 LQKENI. CDR3 sequence (DNA): TGTGCCAGCTCACCACGCCCAGAAGATCGTGTGGGCTACACCTTC. Translating gives CASSPRPEDRVGYTF.

The genes are TRBV4-2 and TRBJ2-1; TRBD2 matches at 15 bases. CDR1 is LGHNA and CDR2 is YNFKEQ in the germline V gene. The CDR3 totals 18 residues. Trimming removed 4 bases from V and 8 bases from J; junction bases left unmatched: 12. Here the CDR3 DNA reads TGTGCCAGCAGCCCGTTCGGACTAGCGGGAGGGAGGTTGGATGAGCAGTTCTTC. It translates to CASSPFGLAGGRLDEQFF.

This clonotype was picked up a small number of times. The chain uses TRBV7-9 and TRBJ1-1; tentatively, D is TRBD1 (5 bases). V gave up 2 bases and J gave up 3 bases, with 16 bases separating them. Germline CDR1 reads SEHNR; CDR2 reads FQNEAQ (reference sequence). There are 16 residues in the CDR3. Here the CDR3 DNA reads TGTGCCAGCAGCTTATTTATCGGGGGGGGGTACACTGAAGCTTTCTTT. This sequence encodes CASSLFIGGGYTEAFF.

The sample holds many counts of this clonotype. CDR3 DNA: TGTGCCATCAGTGACAGGGGACTTTTCACAGATACGCAGTATTTT. Translation gives CAISDRGLFTDTQYF. The V and J genes are TRBV10-3 and TRBJ2-3; possibly TRBD1 or TRBD2 for D (6 bases each). CDR3 length equals 15 residues. Between the trimmed V and J ends, which lost 3 bases and 2 bases, there was a span of 12 bases. CDR1 is ENHRY and CDR2 is SYGVKD in the germline V gene.

The table lists this clonotype with a few counts. The chain joins TRBV12-3 or TRBV12-4 to TRBJ1-1; D may be TRBD1 (5 bases). V was trimmed by 3 bases and J by 5 bases, leaving 10 bases between them. The CDR3 consists of 13 residues. This chain's CDR3 is CASSFLEGTEAFF. CDR3 nucleotides: TGTGCCAGCAGTTTCCTCGAGGGGACTGAAGCTTTCTTT.

This clonotype has ten or more counts. The J gene is TRBJ1-2, the V gene TRBV12-3 or TRBV12-4, with D perhaps TRBD1 (6 bases). Trimming removed 3 bases at V and 0 bases at J, with 8 bases between. The CDR3 runs 14 residues. The CDR3 loop is CASSFRGPNYGYTF. DNA of the CDR3: TGTGCCAGCAGTTTCCGGGGGCCTAACTATGGCTACACCTTC.

This chain connects TRBV7-9 to TRBJ2-3, with D uncertain. The CDR3 runs 16 residues. V shed 4 bases and J shed 2 bases, with 16 bases lying between them. Germline V gene data show CDR1 as SEHNR and CDR2 as FQNEAQ (reference sequence). CDR3 residues: CASSSFHTYTTDTQYF. In DNA, the CDR3 is TGTGCCAGCAGCTCCTTTCACACCTACACCACAGATACGCAGTATTTT. Full variable domain (missing parts from reference TRBV7-9 and TRBJ2-3): DTGVSQNPRHKITKRGQNVTFRCDPISEHNRLYWYRQTLGQGPEFLTYFQNEAQLEKSRLLSDRFSAERPKGSFSTLEIQRTEQGDSAMYLCASSSFHTYTTDTQYFGPGTRLTVL.

The V and J genes are TRBV5-1 and TRBJ1-6; no clear D. Per the germline V gene, CDR1 is SGHRS and CDR2 is YFSETQ. This CDR3 spans 13 amino acids. V was trimmed by 3 bases and J by 7 bases, leaving 8 bases between them. This CDR3 reads CASSSIGNSPLHF. The CDR3 nucleotides are TGCGCCAGCAGCTCCATAGGGAATTCACCCCTCCACTTT.

The chain joins TRBV12-3 or TRBV12-4 to TRBJ2-6; D gene uncertain. V dropped 8 bases and J dropped 3 bases, with 20 bases sitting between them. The CDR3 has 17 amino acids. The CDR3 here is CASAGGSVSYGANVLTF. The CDR3 bases are TGTGCCAGCGCCGGTGGTTCGGTTTCTTATGGGGCCAACGTCCTGACTTTC.

This clonotype was recorded a few times. The CDR3 region is CASSLATGAGYEQYF. The CDR3 nucleotides read TGTGCCAGCAGTTTAGCGACAGGGGCTGGGTACGAGCAGTACTTC. This chain links TRBV12-3 or TRBV12-4 with TRBJ2-7, with TRBD1 matching over 8 bases. This CDR3 has 15 residues. V lost 0 bases to trimming and J lost 4 bases; unmatched junction nucleotides: 5.

This clonotype appeared many times. This chain uses TRBV11-2 with TRBJ2-6, with 9 bases matching TRBD1. Germline loops: CDR1 SGHAT, CDR2 FQNNGV. CDR3 length: 20 residues. Germline trimming cut 2 bases from V and 5 bases from J; bases unmatched to any gene: 16. Here the CDR3 reads CASSLIGRGTGYFRANVLTF. For the CDR3, the DNA is TGTGCCAGCAGCTTAATCGGGCGTGGGACAGGGTACTTTAGGGCCAACGTCCTGACTTTC.